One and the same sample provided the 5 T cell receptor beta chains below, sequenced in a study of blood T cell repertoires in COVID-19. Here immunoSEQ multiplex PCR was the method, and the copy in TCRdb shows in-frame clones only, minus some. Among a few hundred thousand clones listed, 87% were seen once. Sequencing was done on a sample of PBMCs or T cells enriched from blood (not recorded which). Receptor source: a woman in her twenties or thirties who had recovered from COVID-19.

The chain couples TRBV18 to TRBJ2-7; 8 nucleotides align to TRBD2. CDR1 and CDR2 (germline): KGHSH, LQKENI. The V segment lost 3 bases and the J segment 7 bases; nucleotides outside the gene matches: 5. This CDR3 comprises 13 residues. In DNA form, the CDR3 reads TGTGCCAGCTCACCGCGCCGGGAGGGGGAGCAGTACTTC. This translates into CASSPRREGEQYF. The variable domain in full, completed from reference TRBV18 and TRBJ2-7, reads NAGVMQNPRHLVRRRGQEARLRCSPMKGHSHVYWYRQLPEEGLKFMVYLQKENIIDESGMPKERFSAEFPKEGPSILRIQQVVRGDSAAYFCASSPRREGEQYFGPGTRLTVT.

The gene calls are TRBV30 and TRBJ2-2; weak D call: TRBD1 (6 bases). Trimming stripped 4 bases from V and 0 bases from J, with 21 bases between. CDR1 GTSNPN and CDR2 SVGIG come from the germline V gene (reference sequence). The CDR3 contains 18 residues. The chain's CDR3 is CAWMTYAQGTPNTGELFF. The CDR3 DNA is TGTGCCTGGATGACGTATGCTCAAGGGACACCGAACACCGGGGAGCTGTTTTTT.

DNA for the CDR3: TGCGCCAGCAGCCCCAGGACAGGGTCTTCCTACGAGCAGTACTTC. Protein sequence: CASSPRTGSSYEQYF. The chain is built from TRBV4-3 and TRBJ2-7, with TRBD1 matching 8 bases. Unmatched junction bases numbered 6, after V lost 4 bases and J lost 1 base. Germline-derived CDR1 and CDR2 are LGHNA and YSLEER. This CDR3 has 15 amino acids.

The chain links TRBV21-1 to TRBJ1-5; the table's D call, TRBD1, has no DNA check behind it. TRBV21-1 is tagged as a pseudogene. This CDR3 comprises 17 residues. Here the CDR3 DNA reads TGTGCCAGCAGCACCCTTCGGACAGGGGAAAAGGGGAAGCCCCAGCATTTT. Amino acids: CASSTLRTGEKGKPQHF.

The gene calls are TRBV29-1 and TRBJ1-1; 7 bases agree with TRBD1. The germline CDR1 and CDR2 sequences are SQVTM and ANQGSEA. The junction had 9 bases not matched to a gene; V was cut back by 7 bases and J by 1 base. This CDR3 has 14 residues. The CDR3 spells CSGGGTEANTEAFF. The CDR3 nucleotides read TGCAGCGGGGGCGGGACAGAGGCGAACACTGAAGCTTTCTTT.